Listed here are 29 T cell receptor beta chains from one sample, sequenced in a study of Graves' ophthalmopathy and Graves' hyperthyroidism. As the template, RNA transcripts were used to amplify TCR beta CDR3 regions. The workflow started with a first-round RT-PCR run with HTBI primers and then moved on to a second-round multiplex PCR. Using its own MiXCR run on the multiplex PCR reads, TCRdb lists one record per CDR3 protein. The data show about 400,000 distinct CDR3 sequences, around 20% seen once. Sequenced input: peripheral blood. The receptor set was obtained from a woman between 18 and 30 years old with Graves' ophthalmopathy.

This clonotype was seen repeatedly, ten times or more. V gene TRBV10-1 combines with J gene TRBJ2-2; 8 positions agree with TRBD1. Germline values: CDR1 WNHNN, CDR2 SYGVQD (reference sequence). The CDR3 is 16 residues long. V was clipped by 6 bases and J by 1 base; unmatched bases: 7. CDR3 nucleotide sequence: TGCGCCAGCAGCTCGGACAGGGCTAAGAACACCGGGGAGCTGTTTTTT. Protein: CASSSDRAKNTGELFF.

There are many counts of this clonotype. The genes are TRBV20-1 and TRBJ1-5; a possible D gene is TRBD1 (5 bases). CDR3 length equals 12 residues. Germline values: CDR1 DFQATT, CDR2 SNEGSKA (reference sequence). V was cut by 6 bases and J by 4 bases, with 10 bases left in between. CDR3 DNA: TGCAGTGCCCGAGGGGTTAATCAGCCCCAGCATTTT. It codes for CSARGVNQPQHF.

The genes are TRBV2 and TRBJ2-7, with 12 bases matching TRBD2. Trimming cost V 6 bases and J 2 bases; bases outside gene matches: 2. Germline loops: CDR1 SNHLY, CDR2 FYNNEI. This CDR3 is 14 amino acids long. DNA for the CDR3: TGTGCCAGCAGGGGACTAGCGGGTCCCTACGAGCAGTACTTC. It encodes CASRGLAGPYEQYF.

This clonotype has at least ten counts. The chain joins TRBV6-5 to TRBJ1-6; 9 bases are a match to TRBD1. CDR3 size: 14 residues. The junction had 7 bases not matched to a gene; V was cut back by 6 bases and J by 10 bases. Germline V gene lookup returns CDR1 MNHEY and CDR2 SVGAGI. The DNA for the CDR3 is TGTGCCAGCAGATCCGGACAGGGGCACTCACCCCTCCACTTT. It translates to CASRSGQGHSPLHF.

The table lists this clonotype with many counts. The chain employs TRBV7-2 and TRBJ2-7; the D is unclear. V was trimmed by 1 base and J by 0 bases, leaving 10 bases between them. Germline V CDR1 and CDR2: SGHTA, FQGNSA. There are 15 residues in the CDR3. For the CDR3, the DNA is TGTGCCAGCAGCTTAGGGGCGGAGAGCTCCTACGAGCAGTACTTC. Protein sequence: CASSLGAESSYEQYF.

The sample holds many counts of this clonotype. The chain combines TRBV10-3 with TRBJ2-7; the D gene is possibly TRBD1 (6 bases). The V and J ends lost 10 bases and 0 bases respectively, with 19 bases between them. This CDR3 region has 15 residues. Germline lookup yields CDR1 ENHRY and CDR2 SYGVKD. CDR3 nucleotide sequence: TGTGCCACCCAGTGGGGGCAGGACCGCTCCTACGAGCAGTACTTC. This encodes CATQWGQDRSYEQYF.

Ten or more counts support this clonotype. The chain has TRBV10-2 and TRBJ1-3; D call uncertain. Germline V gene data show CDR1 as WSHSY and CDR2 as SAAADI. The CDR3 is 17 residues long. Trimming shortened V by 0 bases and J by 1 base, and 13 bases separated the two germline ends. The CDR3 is CASSESTAGSSGNTIYF. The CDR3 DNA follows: TGCGCCAGCAGTGAGTCGACTGCAGGTTCGTCTGGAAACACCATATATTTT.

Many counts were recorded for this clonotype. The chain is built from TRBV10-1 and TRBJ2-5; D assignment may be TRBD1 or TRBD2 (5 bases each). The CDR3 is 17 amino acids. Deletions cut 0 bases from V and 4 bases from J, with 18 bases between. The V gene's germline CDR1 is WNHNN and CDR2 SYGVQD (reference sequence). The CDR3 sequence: CASSESSGTEPGETQYF. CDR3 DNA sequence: TGCGCCAGCAGTGAGTCTTCCGGGACGGAGCCTGGAGAGACCCAGTACTTC.

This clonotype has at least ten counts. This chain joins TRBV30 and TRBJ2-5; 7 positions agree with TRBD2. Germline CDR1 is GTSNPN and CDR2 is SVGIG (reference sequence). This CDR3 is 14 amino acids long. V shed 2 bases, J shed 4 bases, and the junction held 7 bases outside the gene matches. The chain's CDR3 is CAWSITGGGETQYF. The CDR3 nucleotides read TGTGCCTGGAGTATAACGGGGGGAGGAGAGACCCAGTACTTC.

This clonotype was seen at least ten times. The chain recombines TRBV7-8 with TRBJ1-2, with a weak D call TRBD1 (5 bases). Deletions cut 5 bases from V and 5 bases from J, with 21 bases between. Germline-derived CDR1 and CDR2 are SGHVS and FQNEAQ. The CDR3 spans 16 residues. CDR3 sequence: CASSPNTQALTYGYTF. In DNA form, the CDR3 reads TGTGCCAGCAGCCCCAACACACAGGCGCTAACATATGGCTACACCTTC.

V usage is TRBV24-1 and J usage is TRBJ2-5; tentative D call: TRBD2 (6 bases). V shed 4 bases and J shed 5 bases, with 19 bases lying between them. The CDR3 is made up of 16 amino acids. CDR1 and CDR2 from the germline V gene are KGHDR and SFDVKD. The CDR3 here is CATSDPTGASGETQYF. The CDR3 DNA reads TGTGCCACCAGTGACCCGACGGGCGCCAGCGGGGAGACCCAGTACTTC.

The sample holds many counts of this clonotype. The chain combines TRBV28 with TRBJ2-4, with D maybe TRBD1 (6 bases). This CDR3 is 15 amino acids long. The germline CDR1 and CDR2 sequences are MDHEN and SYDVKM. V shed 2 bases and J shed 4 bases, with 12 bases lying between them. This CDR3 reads CASSLEPRGKNIQYF. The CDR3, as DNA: TGTGCCAGCAGTTTAGAGCCCAGGGGTAAAAACATTCAGTACTTC.

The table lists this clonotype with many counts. The chain's CDR3 is CASSLFRGGNTEAFF. The CDR3 DNA follows: TGTGCCAGCAGTTTGTTTCGGGGTGGGAACACTGAAGCTTTCTTT. The gene calls are TRBV12-3 or TRBV12-4 and TRBJ1-1; D unclear. The CDR3 extends over 15 amino acids. Trimming pared 3 bases from V and 1 base from J, leaving 12 bases between.

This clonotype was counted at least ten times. CDR3 protein: CASSSGGILQPETQYF. CDR3 nucleotides: TGTGCCAGCAGTTCCGGCGGGATCCTCCAACCGGAGACCCAGTACTTC. The chain couples TRBV27 to TRBJ2-5; a weak D match, TRBD2 (6 bases). CDR1 and CDR2 (germline): MNHEY, SMNVEV (reference sequence). This CDR3 has 16 amino acids. The V and J ends lost 4 bases and 5 bases respectively, with 20 bases between them.

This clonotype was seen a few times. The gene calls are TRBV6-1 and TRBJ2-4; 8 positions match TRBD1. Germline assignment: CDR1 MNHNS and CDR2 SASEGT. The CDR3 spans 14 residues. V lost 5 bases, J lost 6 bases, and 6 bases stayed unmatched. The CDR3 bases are TGTGCCAGCAGTCGTACAGGGGGTCGAAACATTCAGTACTTC. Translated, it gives CASSRTGGRNIQYF.

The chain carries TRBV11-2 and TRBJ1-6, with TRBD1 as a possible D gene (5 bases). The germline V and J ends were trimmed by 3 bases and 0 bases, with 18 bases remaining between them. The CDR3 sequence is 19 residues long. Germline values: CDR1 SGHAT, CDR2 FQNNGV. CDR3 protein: CASSLDLAGPSSYNSPLHF. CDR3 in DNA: TGTGCCAGCAGCTTGGATCTGGCAGGGCCAAGCTCCTATAATTCACCCCTCCACTTT. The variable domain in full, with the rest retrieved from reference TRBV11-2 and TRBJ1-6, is EAGVAQSPRYKIIEKRQSVAFWCNPISGHATLYWYQQILGQGPKLLIQFQNNGVVDDSQLPKDRFSAERLKGVDSTLKIQPAKLEDSAVYLCASSLDLAGPSSYNSPLHFGNGTRLTVT.

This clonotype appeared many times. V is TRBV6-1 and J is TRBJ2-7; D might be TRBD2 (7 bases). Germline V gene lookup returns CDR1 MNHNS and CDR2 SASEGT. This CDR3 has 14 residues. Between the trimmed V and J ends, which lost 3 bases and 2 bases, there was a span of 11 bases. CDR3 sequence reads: CASSETGGTYEQYF. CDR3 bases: TGTGCCAGCAGTGAGACGGGGGGCACCTACGAGCAGTACTTC.

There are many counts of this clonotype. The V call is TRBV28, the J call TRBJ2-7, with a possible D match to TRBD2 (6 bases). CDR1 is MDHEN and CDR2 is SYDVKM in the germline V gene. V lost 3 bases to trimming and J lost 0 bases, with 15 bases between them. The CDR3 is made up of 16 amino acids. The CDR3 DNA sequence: TGTGCCAGCAGTTTGAGGGGACTCTCGAGCTCCTACGAGCAGTACTTC. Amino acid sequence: CASSLRGLSSSYEQYF.

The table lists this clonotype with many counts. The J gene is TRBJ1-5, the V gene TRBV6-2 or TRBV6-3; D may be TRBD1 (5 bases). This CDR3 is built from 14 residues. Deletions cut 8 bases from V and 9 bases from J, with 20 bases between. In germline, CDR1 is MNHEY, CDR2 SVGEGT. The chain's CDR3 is CASRSLLGEWPQHF. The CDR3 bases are TGTGCCAGCCGTTCACTCCTGGGGGAATGGCCCCAGCATTTT.

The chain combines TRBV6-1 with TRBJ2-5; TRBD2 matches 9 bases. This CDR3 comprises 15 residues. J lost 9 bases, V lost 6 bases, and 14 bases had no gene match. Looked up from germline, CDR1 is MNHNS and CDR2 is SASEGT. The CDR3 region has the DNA TGTGCCAGCAGCAGAAGAGGACTAGCGCGTGGCGCCCAGTACTTC. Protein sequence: CASSRRGLARGAQYF.

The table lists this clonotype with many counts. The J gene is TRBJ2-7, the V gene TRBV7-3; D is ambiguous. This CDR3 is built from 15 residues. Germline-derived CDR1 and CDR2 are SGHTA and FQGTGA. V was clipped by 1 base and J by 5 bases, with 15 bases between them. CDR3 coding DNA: TGTGCCAGCAGCTTAAACACTGCCAGGATCGACGAGCAGTACTTC. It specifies CASSLNTARIDEQYF. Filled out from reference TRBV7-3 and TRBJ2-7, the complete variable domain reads GAGVSQTPSNKVTEKGKYVELRCDPISGHTALYWYRQSLGQGPEFLIYFQGTGAADDSGLPNDRFFAVRPEGSVSTLKIQRTERGDSAVYLCASSLNTARIDEQYFGPGTRLTVT.

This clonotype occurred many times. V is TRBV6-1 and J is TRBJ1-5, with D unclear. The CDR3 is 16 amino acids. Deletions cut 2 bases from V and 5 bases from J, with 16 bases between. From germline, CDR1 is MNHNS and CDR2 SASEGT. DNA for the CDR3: TGTGCCAGCAGTGAAATGGACGGCCAACCTCATCAGCCCCAGCATTTT. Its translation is CASSEMDGQPHQPQHF.

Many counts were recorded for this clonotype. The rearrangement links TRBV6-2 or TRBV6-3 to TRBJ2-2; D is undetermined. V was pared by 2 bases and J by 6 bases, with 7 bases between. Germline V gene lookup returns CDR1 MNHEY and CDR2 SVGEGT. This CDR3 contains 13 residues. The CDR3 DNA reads TGTGCCAGCAGTTACGTTATCCCCGGGGAGCTGTTTTTT. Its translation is CASSYVIPGELFF.

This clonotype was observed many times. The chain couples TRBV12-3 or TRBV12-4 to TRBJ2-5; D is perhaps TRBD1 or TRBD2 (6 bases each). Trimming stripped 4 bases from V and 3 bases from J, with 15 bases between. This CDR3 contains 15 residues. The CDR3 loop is CASSSGVPGEETQYF. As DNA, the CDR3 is TGTGCCAGCAGTTCGGGGGTACCAGGGGAAGAGACCCAGTACTTC.

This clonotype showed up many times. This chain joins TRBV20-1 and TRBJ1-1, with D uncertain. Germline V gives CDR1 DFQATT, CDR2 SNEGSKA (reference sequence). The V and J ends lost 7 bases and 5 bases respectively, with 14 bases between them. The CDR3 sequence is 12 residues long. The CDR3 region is CSGSGSTTEAFF. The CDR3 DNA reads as TGCAGTGGCTCGGGGTCTACTACTGAAGCTTTCTTT.

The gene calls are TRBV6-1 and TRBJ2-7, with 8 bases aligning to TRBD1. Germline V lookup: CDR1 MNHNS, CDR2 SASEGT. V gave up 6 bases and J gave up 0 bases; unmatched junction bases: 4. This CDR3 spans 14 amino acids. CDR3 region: CASRGGQGSYEQYF. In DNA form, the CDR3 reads TGTGCCAGCAGAGGTGGACAGGGCTCCTACGAGCAGTACTTC.

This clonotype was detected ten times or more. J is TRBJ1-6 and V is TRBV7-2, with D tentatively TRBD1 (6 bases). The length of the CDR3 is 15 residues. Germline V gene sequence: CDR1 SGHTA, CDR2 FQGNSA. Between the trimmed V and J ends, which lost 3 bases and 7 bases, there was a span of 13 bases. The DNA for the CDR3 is TGTGCCAGCAGCTTCCGGGGGGCTAAGAATTCACCCCTCCACTTT. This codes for CASSFRGAKNSPLHF.

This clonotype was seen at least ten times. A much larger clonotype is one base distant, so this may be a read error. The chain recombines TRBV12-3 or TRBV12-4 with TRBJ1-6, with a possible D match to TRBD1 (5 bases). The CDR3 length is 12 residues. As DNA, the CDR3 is TGTGCCAGCAGTCGACAGAATTTACCCCTCCACTTT. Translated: CASSRQNLPLHF.

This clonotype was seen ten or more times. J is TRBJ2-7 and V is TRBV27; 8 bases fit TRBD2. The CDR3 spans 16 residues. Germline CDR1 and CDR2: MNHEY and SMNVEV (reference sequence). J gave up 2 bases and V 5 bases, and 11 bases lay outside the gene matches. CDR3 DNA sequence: TGTGCCAGCAGTACTCCGCGCGGGAGGCAGCCCTACGAGCAGTACTTC. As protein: CASSTPRGRQPYEQYF.